This passage covers 25 T cell receptor beta chains from one sample sequenced in a study of cytomegalovirus exposure and HLA in healthy donors. A multiplex PCR was run with 60 Vbeta primers and 13 Jbeta primers. Assay: immunoSEQ multiplex PCR; the TCRdb copy retains only in-frame clones and omits some. The table shows 100,000 to 150,000 clones, with 65% to 80% occurring only once. The material sequenced was PBMCs. The receptor set was obtained from a woman under 30 in good health and CMV-seronegative.

V usage is TRBV5-1 and J usage is TRBJ2-1; TRBD1 agrees at 10 bases. The ends lost 4 bases at V and 1 base at J; junction bases unmatched: 5. The CDR3 is made up of 16 amino acids. CDR1 and CDR2 from the germline V gene are SGHRS and YFSETQ. The CDR3 is CASSGRQGASYNEQFF. Written as DNA, the CDR3 is TGCGCCAGCAGCGGGAGACAGGGGGCGTCCTACAATGAGCAGTTCTTC. Looking up the rest from reference TRBV5-1 and TRBJ2-1 gives the full variable domain: KAGVTQTPRYLIKTRGQQVTLSCSPISGHRSVSWYQQTPGQGLQFLFEYFSETQRNKGNFPGRFSGRQFSNSRSEMNVSTLELGDSALYLCASSGRQGASYNEQFFGPGTRLTVL.

V and J are TRBV29-1 and TRBJ1-5; 7 positions agree with TRBD1. The V gene end was trimmed by 6 bases and the J gene end by 1 base; junction bases not matched to a gene: 3. Per germline, CDR1 SQVTM and CDR2 ANQGSEA. This CDR3 region has 13 residues. The CDR3 loop reads CSVVQGSNQPQHF. The CDR3 coding sequence is TGCAGCGTCGTACAGGGGAGCAATCAGCCCCAGCATTTT.

This clone has just a few counts. This chain joins TRBV4-2 and TRBJ2-3, with D perhaps matching TRBD1 (6 bases). From germline, CDR1 is LGHNA and CDR2 YNFKEQ. The V end was cut by 4 bases, the J end by 2 bases, with 22 bases between. CDR3 length: 18 amino acids. CDR3 DNA: TGTGCCAGCAGCCGCACCGACCAGGGACAAACCTTCACAGATACGCAGTATTTT. Protein sequence: CASSRTDQGQTFTDTQYF.

This clone was counted between two and nine times. The V and J genes are TRBV4-1 and TRBJ2-1; 14 nucleotides align to TRBD2. V dropped 6 bases and J dropped 4; count of bases not matched to a gene: 14. Germline V gene lookup returns CDR1 MGHRA and CDR2 YSYEKL. The CDR3 has 19 residues. CDR3 nucleotide sequence: TGCGCCAGCAGATACGGACTAGCGGGAGGCCTCCCGACTTACAATGAGCAGTTCTTC. Protein: CASRYGLAGGLPTYNEQFF.

The chain uses TRBV13 and TRBJ2-7; a weak D match, TRBD1 (5 bases). The CDR3 extends over 14 amino acids. V was pared by 5 bases and J by 5 bases, with 16 bases between. CDR1 is PRHDT and CDR2 is FYEKMQ in the germline V gene (reference sequence). CDR3 protein: CASSRMGQVHEQYF. CDR3 coding DNA: TGTGCCAGCAGCCGTATGGGGCAGGTACACGAGCAGTACTTC.

This chain links TRBV2 with TRBJ1-4; 7 bases are a match to TRBD1. V was clipped by 2 bases and J by 10 bases; unmatched bases: 7. Germline assignment: CDR1 SNHLY and CDR2 FYNNEI. This CDR3 region has 14 residues. CDR3 nucleotides: TGTGCCAGCAGTGAACTTACAGGGGCCATAAAACTGTTTTTT. Protein product: CASSELTGAIKLFF. Complete variable domain (other parts from reference TRBV2 and TRBJ1-4): EPEVTQTPSHQVTQMGQEVILRCVPISNHLYFYWYRQILGQKVEFLVSFYNNEISEKSEIFDDQFSVERPDGSNFTLKIRSTKLEDSAMYFCASSELTGAIKLFFGSGTQLSVL.

The V call is TRBV7-2, the J call TRBJ1-1; D is perhaps TRBD1 (5 bases). Germline V gene lookup returns CDR1 SGHTA and CDR2 FQGNSA. The CDR3 contains 15 residues. The V and J ends lost 7 bases and 1 base respectively, with 16 bases between them. CDR3 in DNA: TGTGCCAGCACACCGCAGGGCTCCGCGAACACTGAAGCTTTCTTT. Protein product: CASTPQGSANTEAFF. Full variable domain (missing parts from reference TRBV7-2 and TRBJ1-1): GAGVSQSPSNKVTEKGKDVELRCDPISGHTALYWYRQSLGQGLEFLIYFQGNSAPDKSGLPSDRFSAERTGGSVSTLTIQRTQQEDSAVYLCASTPQGSANTEAFFGQGTRLTVV.

CDR3 sequence: CAWSRGHGTDTQYF. CDR3 bases: TGTGCCTGGAGTAGGGGGCACGGCACAGATACGCAGTATTTT. This chain joins TRBV30 and TRBJ2-3, with 7 bases fitting TRBD1. Germline CDR1 reads GTSNPN; CDR2 reads SVGIG (reference sequence). This CDR3 has 14 amino acids. J gave up 1 base and V 2 bases, and 3 bases lay outside the gene matches.

The chain is built from TRBV6-5 and TRBJ2-1; 10 positions agree with TRBD2. This CDR3 region has 15 residues. The ends lost 6 bases at V and 7 bases at J; junction bases unmatched: 9. Germline V gene data show CDR1 as MNHEY and CDR2 as SVGAGI. The CDR3 here is CASSRGLAHKNEQFF. The CDR3 nucleotides read TGTGCCAGCAGCCGGGGACTAGCGCACAAAAATGAGCAGTTCTTC.

This chain connects TRBV25-1 to TRBJ2-3; D unresolved. Germline CDR1 and CDR2: MGHDK and SYGVNS. Trimming removed 0 bases from V and 1 base from J, with 5 bases in between. The length of the CDR3 is 14 residues. CDR3 DNA sequence: TGTGCCAGCAGTGAATATTTCGGCACAGATACGCAGTATTTT. Translated, it gives CASSEYFGTDTQYF.

V gene TRBV4-1 combines with J gene TRBJ1-2; 7 nucleotides line up with TRBD1. In germline, CDR1 is MGHRA, CDR2 YSYEKL. The CDR3 extends over 17 amino acids. With 5 bases clipped from V and 1 base from J, the junction kept 13 bases outside the gene matches. The CDR3 nucleotides are TGCGCCAGCAGCTCACGAATAGCAGGGGGTAGTAACTATGGCTACACCTTC. It is translated as CASSSRIAGGSNYGYTF.

The genes are TRBV2 and TRBJ1-5, with D perhaps TRBD1 (6 bases). The CDR3 contains 14 residues. The germline V gene has CDR1 SNHLY and CDR2 FYNNEI. Trimming pared 6 bases from V and 5 bases from J, leaving 14 bases between. CDR3 nucleotides: TGTGCCAGCAGGAAAGGGACACTCGATCAGCCCCAGCATTTT. Residues: CASRKGTLDQPQHF.

CDR3 bases: TGTGCCAGCAGCCTTCCGGGATCCAGCTCCTACGAGCAGTACTTC. It yields the protein CASSLPGSSSYEQYF. This chain uses TRBV11-3 with TRBJ2-7, with a tentative D call TRBD2 (5 bases). The CDR3 sequence is 15 residues long. V was shortened by 5 bases and J by 0 bases, with 14 bases between the two germline ends. Germline V gene lookup returns CDR1 SGHNT and CDR2 YENEEA.

The V and J genes are TRBV5-8 and TRBJ1-1; D is uncertain. With 4 bases removed from V and 0 bases from J, the gap between germline ends came to 7 bases. This CDR3 contains 13 residues. CDR1 and CDR2 (germline): SGHTS, YDEGEE. DNA for the CDR3: TGTGCCAGCAGCCCAGTCATGAACACTGAAGCTTTCTTT. Residues: CASSPVMNTEAFF.

The CDR3 protein is CASSVEGRSTGELFF. Written as DNA, the CDR3 is TGTGCCAGCAGCGTAGAAGGGAGAAGCACCGGGGAGCTGTTTTTT. V gene TRBV9 combines with J gene TRBJ2-2; weak D call: TRBD2 (5 bases). Germline CDR1 reads SGDLS; CDR2 reads YYNGEE. V lost 0 bases and J lost 4, with 10 bases in between. This CDR3 contains 15 residues.

The chain uses TRBV6-6 and TRBJ1-1; 9 positions agree with TRBD1. Looked up from germline, CDR1 is MNHNY and CDR2 is SVGAGI (reference sequence). The trim removed 6 bases at V and 4 bases at J, leaving 3 bases unmatched. The CDR3 consists of 13 residues. The CDR3 DNA sequence: TGTGCCAGCAGACAGGGGGCGACCACTGAAGCTTTCTTT. Its translation is CASRQGATTEAFF.

This clone came up a few times. The V call is TRBV11-2, the J call TRBJ2-2, with TRBD1 matching 8 bases. The J segment lost 4 bases and the V segment lost 6 bases, leaving 13 bases of the junction unmatched. Per germline, CDR1 SGHAT and CDR2 FQNNGV. The CDR3 contains 17 residues. CDR3 in amino acids: CASSSNLQGEPTGELFF. The CDR3 coding sequence is TGTGCCAGCAGTTCGAATCTACAGGGGGAGCCCACCGGGGAGCTGTTTTTT. Drawing the rest from reference TRBV11-2 and TRBJ2-2, the complete variable domain is EAGVAQSPRYKIIEKRQSVAFWCNPISGHATLYWYQQILGQGPKLLIQFQNNGVVDDSQLPKDRFSAERLKGVDSTLKIQPAKLEDSAVYLCASSSNLQGEPTGELFFGEGSRLTVL.

The genes are TRBV6-6 and TRBJ1-1; D might be TRBD1 (5 bases). V lost 7 bases and J 10 bases, leaving 16 bases between the germline ends. The CDR3 is 12 amino acids. Germline values: CDR1 MNHNY, CDR2 SVGAGI (reference sequence). The CDR3 DNA is TGTGCCAGCACCGAGGGACTGGGGGGAGCTTTCTTT. As protein: CASTEGLGGAFF.

The chain has TRBV29-1 and TRBJ2-6, with D possibly being TRBD2 (5 bases). Germline CDR1 is SQVTM and CDR2 is ANQGSEA. The ends were cut back, 1 base at V and 0 bases at J, with 7 bases in the middle. CDR3 size: 15 residues. The CDR3, as DNA: TGCAGCGTTGAAGGAGGGAGCTCTGGGGCCAACGTCCTGACTTTC. Translating it yields CSVEGGSSGANVLTF.

V is TRBV9 and J is TRBJ2-7; 12 positions match TRBD2. Germline CDR1 is SGDLS and CDR2 is YYNGEE. The CDR3 is 16 residues long. The ends lost 0 bases at V and 6 bases at J; junction bases unmatched: 7. CDR3 nucleotides: TGTGCCAGCAGCGTAGGCCGACTAGCGGGAGTTAGCGAGCAGTACTTC. Translation: CASSVGRLAGVSEQYF. The variable domain in full, completed from reference TRBV9 and TRBJ2-7, reads DSGVTQTPKHLITATGQRVTLRCSPRSGDLSVYWYQQSLDQGLQFLIQYYNGEERAKGNILERFSAQQFPDLHSELNLSSLELGDSALYFCASSVGRLAGVSEQYFGPGTRLTVT.

The chain couples TRBV19 to TRBJ1-5; the match to TRBD1 covers 7 bases. The CDR3 has 14 residues. V dropped 4 bases and J dropped 2; count of bases not matched to a gene: 2. The germline CDR1 and CDR2 sequences are LNHDA and SQIVND (reference sequence). The CDR3 reads CASSTGQGNQPQHF. CDR3 DNA sequence: TGTGCCAGTAGTACTGGACAGGGCAATCAGCCCCAGCATTTT.

This chain connects TRBV19 to TRBJ1-5; no definite D call. V dropped 6 bases and J dropped 4 bases, with 19 bases sitting between them. Germline assignment: CDR1 LNHDA and CDR2 SQIVND (reference sequence). This CDR3 region has 16 residues. This CDR3 reads CASSPGRAEGNQPQHF. CDR3 coding DNA: TGTGCCAGTAGCCCCGGCCGGGCAGAGGGAAATCAGCCCCAGCATTTT.

CDR3 in DNA: TGTGCCAGCAGCACATCAAGCAATGAGCAGTTCTTC. Residues: CASSTSSNEQFF. This chain links TRBV11-2 with TRBJ2-1; D gene ambiguous. CDR3 length: 12 residues. Germline CDR1 and CDR2: SGHAT and FQNNGV. V was pared by 5 bases and J by 6 bases, with 8 bases between.

V gene TRBV19 combines with J gene TRBJ2-7; D is ambiguous. The ends were cut back, 8 bases at V and 3 bases at J, with 11 bases in the middle. Per germline, CDR1 LNHDA and CDR2 SQIVND (reference sequence). This CDR3 has 12 residues. Here the CDR3 reads CASGPRNYEQYF. In DNA, the CDR3 is TGTGCCAGTGGGCCTCGAAACTACGAGCAGTACTTC.

The chain couples TRBV12-5 to TRBJ2-7; TRBD1 matches 8 bases. Germline V lookup: CDR1 LGHNT, CDR2 FRNRAP. The V segment lost 2 bases and the J segment 4 bases; nucleotides outside the gene matches: 10. The CDR3 is 16 residues long. For the CDR3, the DNA is TGTGCTAGTGGTTTGACCTCCTCGGACAGGGCTTACGAGCAGTACTTC. Protein: CASGLTSSDRAYEQYF. The whole variable domain, remainder taken from reference TRBV12-5 and TRBJ2-7, is DARVTQTPRHKVTEMGQEVTMRCQPILGHNTVFWYRQTMMQGLELLAYFRNRAPLDDSGMPKDRFSAEMPDATLATLKIQPSEPRDSAVYFCASGLTSSDRAYEQYFGPGTRLTVT.